This T cell receptor beta chain was captured in a study of early T cells in non-severe SARS-CoV-2 infection. Study details: With bulk RNA from unsorted whole blood as input, sequencing yielded unpaired chains.

The CDR3 sequence is 16 residues long. V dropped 5 bases and J dropped 0; count of bases not matched to a gene: 10. Germline lookup yields CDR1 SEHNR and CDR2 FQNEAQ (reference sequence). Individual cDNA molecules were tagged with unique molecular identifiers, the study reported. TCRdb analysed the 5' RACE reads with MiXCR anew, one entry per CDR3 protein. The table lists roughly 40,000 distinct CDR3 sequences, roughly 6.3% of them singletons. Ten or more counts support this clonotype. Its antigen is unidentified. Overall study results and limits: Matching results from VDJdb favored anti-spike CD8 responses, leaving private and CD4 specificities undetected.

Sequenced sample: whole blood. The chain recombines TRBV7-9 with TRBJ2-7; 7 bases fit TRBD2. This clonotype was obtained from an adult who was a healthcare worker with PCR-confirmed SARS-CoV-2 infection or an uninfected control (not recorded which). This chain's CDR3 is CASSPPGRAGSYEQYF. Here the CDR3 DNA reads TGTGCCAGCAGCCCCCCGGGGAGGGCCGGCTCCTACGAGCAGTACTTC.